The rows below give T cell receptor beta chains drawn from one sample of a study of cytomegalovirus exposure and HLA in healthy donors. TCRdb keeps only in-frame clones here, not all; method: immunoSEQ multiplex PCR. Of more than 90,000 clones in the sample, 65% to 80% were seen once. The sequencing input was PBMCs. The receptor source for this set is a human donor in good health. Both conserved end residues are part of each CDR3. Fields, in order: V gene, clone size, D gene, J gene, CDR3 protein, CDR3 DNA. D genes are given only for firm matches. Not every row has a clone size; where given, it reads once, few, many or a size class.

TRBV5-1	-	TRBD1	TRBJ1-2	CASSLVFGQGTNYGYTF	TGCGCCAGCAGCTTGGTCTTCGGACAGGGAACTAACTATGGCTACACCTTC
TRBV6-5	-	-	TRBJ1-6	CASSYDPSVLRLALHF	TGTGCCAGCAGTTACGATCCCTCGGTTTTGCGTCTGGCCCTCCACTTT
TRBV6-5	few	-	TRBJ1-2	CASSYSGGGFGYGYTF	TGTGCCAGCAGTTACTCGGGGGGAGGGTTTGGCTATGGCTACACCTTC
TRBV19	-	TRBD1	TRBJ2-2	CASSRRTGSDTGELFF	TGTGCCAGTAGTCGGAGGACAGGGTCGGACACCGGGGAGCTGTTTTTT
TRBV4-1	few	-	TRBJ2-3	CASSQRQAPTDTQYF	TGCGCCAGCAGCCAACGACAGGCCCCAACAGATACGCAGTATTTT
TRBV19	-	-	TRBJ2-5	CASSMGQGGETQYF	TGTGCCAGTAGTATGGGTCAGGGGGGAGAGACCCAGTACTTC
TRBV19	-	-	TRBJ1-5	CASSNSLSSGNQPQHF	TGTGCCAGTAGTAATTCCCTAAGTAGTGGCAATCAGCCCCAGCATTTT
TRBV7-9	-	-	TRBJ1-5	CASSLGRVHSNQPQHF	TGTGCCAGCAGCTTAGGCAGGGTTCACAGCAATCAGCCCCAGCATTTT
TRBV5-6	-	-	TRBJ1-5	CASSPGPKGRHDQPQHF	TGTGCCAGCAGCCCCGGCCCCAAGGGGAGGCACGATCAGCCCCAGCATTTT
TRBV10-2	-	-	TRBJ1-6	CASRGLGGPGNSPLHF	TGCGCCAGCAGGGGATTGGGGGGTCCTGGGAATTCACCCCTCCACTTT
TRBV28	-	TRBD2	TRBJ2-7	CASSLGGGAPYEQYF	TGTGCCAGCAGTTTAGGCGGGGGGGCCCCCTACGAGCAGTACTTC
TRBV7-2	-	-	TRBJ1-1	CASSATGAWGNTEAFF	TGTGCCAGCAGCGCTACAGGAGCTTGGGGGAACACTGAAGCTTTCTTT
TRBV5-1	once	TRBD2	TRBJ2-4	CASSPQASGSRIQYF	TGCGCCAGCAGCCCGCAGGCTAGCGGGTCCCGCATTCAGTACTTC
TRBV5-1	-	-	TRBJ1-4	CASSTSFRTNEKLFF	TGCGCCAGCAGCACCTCTTTCAGGACTAATGAAAAACTGTTTTTT
TRBV5-6	-	TRBD1	TRBJ1-4	CASSLGGQGSEKLFF	TGTGCCAGCAGCTTGGGGGGACAGGGGAGTGAAAAACTGTTTTTT
TRBV7-8	-	-	TRBJ1-6	CASSFPGAPLHF	TGTGCCAGCAGCTTCCCAGGTGCACCCCTCCACTTT
TRBV15	-	TRBD1	TRBJ1-2	CATAQGDQYGYTF	TGTGCCACGGCACAGGGGGACCAATATGGCTACACCTTC
TRBV18	-	TRBD1	TRBJ2-2	CASSQPGQGDIGELFF	TGTGCCAGCTCACAACCGGGACAGGGAGATATCGGGGAGCTGTTTTTT
TRBV29-1	once	TRBD1	TRBJ2-4	CSVRQGAFNIQYF	TGCAGCGTAAGACAGGGGGCGTTCAACATTCAGTACTTC
TRBV6-5	-	TRBD1	TRBJ2-7	CASSYRTGTYEQYF	TGTGCCAGCAGTTACAGGACAGGTACCTACGAGCAGTACTTC
TRBV29-1	-	-	TRBJ2-7	CSARNPEGGYEQYF	TGCAGCGCTAGAAACCCGGAGGGAGGCTACGAGCAGTACTTC
TRBV6-8	-	TRBD2	TRBJ2-1	CASSKREWYNEQFF	TGTGCCAGCAGTAAGCGGGAGTGGTACAATGAGCAGTTCTTC
TRBV19	-	-	TRBJ2-7	CASSDRPGSADEQCF	TGTGCCAGTAGTGATCGGCCAGGGTCCGCCGACGAGCAGTGCTTC
TRBV21-1	-	-	TRBJ1-1	CASSKRSGAATEAFF	TGTGCCAGCAGCAAACGGTCAGGGGCTGCGACTGAAGCTTTCTTT
TRBV27	-	-	TRBJ2-4	CASSGKAGFVRAKNIQYF	TGTGCCAGCAGCGGGAAAGCGGGCTTCGTTCGAGCCAAAAACATTCAGTACTTC
TRBV6-5	-	TRBD1	TRBJ1-2	CASGVLRGRPGGYTF	TGTGCCAGCGGCGTGTTAAGGGGGCGCCCAGGCGGCTACACCTTC
TRBV2	-	-	TRBJ2-7	CATSWGGLSYEQYF	TGTGCCACCTCCTGGGGGGGGCTCTCCTACGAGCAGTACTTC
TRBV6-6	-	TRBD1	TRBJ1-2	CASRAGQGACGYTF	TGTGCCAGCAGGGCGGGACAGGGGGCGTGCGGCTACACCTTC
TRBV29-1	-	-	TRBJ1-4	CSVVFMGGTNEKLFF	TGCAGCGTTGTTTTTATGGGGGGGACTAATGAAAAACTGTTTTTT
TRBV29-1	few	TRBD1	TRBJ1-1	CSVGSGGAGEAFF	TGCAGCGTTGGGTCAGGGGGCGCTGGTGAAGCTTTCTTT
TRBV5-6	-	-	TRBJ2-7	CASSLGVLDRVYEQYF	TGTGCCAGCAGCTTGGGGGTATTAGATCGGGTCTACGAGCAGTACTTC
TRBV18	-	-	TRBJ1-2	CASSTDSSSSSGYTF	TGTGCCAGCTCGACGGACAGCTCTTCTTCGAGTGGCTACACCTTC
TRBV5-1	-	-	TRBJ1-5	CASSLNGPQGGQPQHF	TGCGCCAGCAGCTTGAATGGGCCACAAGGTGGTCAGCCCCAGCATTTT
TRBV25-1	-	TRBD1	TRBJ1-1	CASTGDRVTEAFF	TGTGCCAGCACAGGCGACAGGGTGACTGAAGCTTTCTTT
TRBV7-2	once	TRBD1	TRBJ1-2	CASSLRPGGGYTF	TGTGCCAGCAGCTTAAGGCCAGGGGGAGGCTACACCTTC
TRBV11-3	-	TRBD2	TRBJ2-3	CASSPGLGTTDTQYF	TGTGCCAGCAGCCCGGGACTAGGGACCACAGATACGCAGTATTTT
TRBV6-6	-	TRBD1	TRBJ2-2	CASHDTGGSSTGELFF	TGTGCCAGCCATGATACAGGGGGTAGCAGCACCGGGGAGCTGTTTTTT
TRBV13	once	TRBD2	TRBJ2-7	CASSLINSFGGGDYEQYF	TGTGCCAGCAGCTTAATTAATAGCTTCGGCGGGGGGGACTACGAGCAGTACTTC
TRBV5-1	-	TRBD2	TRBJ2-5	CASLRTSGSRETQYF	TGCGCCAGCCTCAGGACTAGCGGGAGTCGAGAGACCCAGTACTTC
TRBV5-1	few	TRBD2	TRBJ2-3	CASSLASGGSASTDTQYF	TGCGCCAGCAGCTTGGCTAGCGGGGGGTCTGCTAGCACAGATACGCAGTATTTT
TRBV27	-	TRBD2	TRBJ2-7	CASTGGPSEQYF	TGTGCCAGCACGGGGGGGCCGAGTGAGCAGTACTTC
TRBV18	-	-	TRBJ2-1	CASSPQGLDEQFF	TGTGCCAGCTCACCCCAGGGGCTGGATGAGCAGTTCTTC
TRBV6-6	few	-	TRBJ1-1	CASSYIRVATNTEAFF	TGTGCCAGCAGTTACATCCGGGTGGCTACGAACACTGAAGCTTTCTTT
TRBV7-8	few	-	TRBJ1-4	CASSNRGRVEEKLFF	TGTGCCAGCTCGAACCGAGGGAGAGTGGAAGAAAAACTGTTTTTT
TRBV7-9	-	-	TRBJ2-2	CASSLAGSGGELFF	TGTGCCAGCAGCTTAGCTGGTAGTGGTGGGGAGCTGTTTTTT
TRBV9	-	TRBD1	TRBJ2-7	CASSASTGVTYEQYF	TGTGCCAGCAGCGCTTCGACAGGGGTGACCTACGAGCAGTACTTC
TRBV27	-	-	TRBJ1-3	CASSLRPMSSGNTIYF	TGTGCCAGCAGTTTACGTCCGATGAGCTCTGGAAACACCATATATTTT
TRBV7-7	-	TRBD2	TRBJ2-1	CASSLESGAYNEQFF	TGTGCCAGCAGCTTAGAGAGCGGGGCATACAATGAGCAGTTCTTC
TRBV9	-	-	TRBJ1-1	CASKHTRGGGPGRTEAFF	TGTGCCAGTAAGCATACTCGCGGGGGGGGTCCCGGGAGGACTGAAGCTTTCTTT
TRBV29-1	few	TRBD1	TRBJ1-2	CSVEWTGGFNYGYTF	TGCAGCGTCGAATGGACAGGGGGATTTAACTATGGCTACACCTTC
TRBV5-4	once	TRBD1	TRBJ2-3	CASSPTGGMDTQYF	TGTGCCAGCAGCCCCACAGGGGGCATGGATACGCAGTATTTT
TRBV5-5	-	-	TRBJ2-2	CASSTHGGANTGELFF	TGTGCCAGCAGCACCCACGGGGGTGCGAACACCGGGGAGCTGTTTTTT
TRBV5-8	once	-	TRBJ2-3	CASSPRVLGSDTQYF	TGTGCCAGCAGCCCCAGGGTTTTGGGTTCAGATACGCAGTATTTT
TRBV4-3	-	-	TRBJ2-3	CASSQWGEAADTQYF	TGCGCCAGCAGCCAATGGGGAGAGGCGGCAGATACGCAGTATTTT